This T cell receptor beta chain derives from a study of blood T cells in healthy people across ages. A sample-barcoded 5' primer and a J-beta primer mix were used in a second PCR of roughly 6 to 11 cycles. In TCRdb, the 5' RACE reads were re-called with MiXCR into one record per CDR3 protein. The sample lists 1.4 million or so distinct CDR3 sequences; less than 45% were seen once. Germline V gene sequence: CDR1 SQVTM, CDR2 ANQGSEA. CDR3 length: 15 amino acids. Deletions cut 2 bases from V and 0 bases from J, with 12 bases between. The genes are TRBV29-1 and TRBJ2-3, with D uncertain. The TCR sequence derives from a young woman in good health. Sequences were obtained from blood. CDR3 sequence reads: CSVERQAISTDTQYF. CDR3 sequence (DNA): TGCAGCGTTGAACGGCAGGCGATTAGCACAGATACGCAGTATTTT.